These T cell receptor beta chains were read from a single sample in a study of T cells of healthy individuals. TCRdb reprocessed the 5' RACE reads with MiXCR, giving one entry per CDR3 protein. The sample comprises about 96,000 distinct CDR3 sequences, roughly 15% of which are singletons, and 6.2% rests with the top ten. These receptors originate from a human donor in good health. CDR3s include the opening cysteine and the closing phenylalanine or tryptophan. The order of the fields is D gene, V gene, clone size, J gene, CDR3 DNA, CDR3 protein. A D gene is named only where the DNA matches it firmly. Not all rows give a size; the values are once, few, many and, for expanded clones, a class.

TRBD1	TRBV10-3	many	TRBJ1-4	TGTGCCATCAGTGAGGCGGACAGGGATGAAAAACTGTTTTTT	CAISEADRDEKLFF
.	TRBV14	many	TRBJ2-2	TGTGCCAGCAGCCAACAAAGGTGGTACACCGGGGAGCTGTTTTTT	CASSQQRWYTGELFF
.	TRBV20-1	few	TRBJ1-4	TGCAGTGCTAGGCGGTCCCGACTGGGGGAGGAAAAACTGTTTTTT	CSARRSRLGEEKLFF
TRBD2	TRBV4-2	many	TRBJ2-1	TGTGCCAGCAGCCTAGAAACTAGCGGTCCCTACAATGAGCAGTTCTTC	CASSLETSGPYNEQFF
.	TRBV5-1	few	TRBJ2-7	TGCGCCAGCAGCCCGGCCGGGACACCGTACGAGCAGTACTTC	CASSPAGTPYEQYF
.	TRBV24-1	many	TRBJ2-2	TGTGCCACCAGTGATTTGTACACCGGGGAGCTGTTTTTT	CATSDLYTGELFF
.	TRBV2	.	TRBJ2-4	TGTGCCAGCACTTTTCAGGACAGTCAAAACATTCAGTACTTC	CASTFQDSQNIQYF
.	TRBV19	.	TRBJ1-1	TGTGCCAGTAGTACCCTAATAGGGGGGAACACTGAAGCTTTCTTT	CASSTLIGGNTEAFF
.	TRBV11-1	once	TRBJ2-5	TGTGCCAGCAGCTTCGAAGCCGAGACCCAGTACTTC	CASSFEAETQYF
.	TRBV10-3	.	TRBJ2-5	TGTGCCATCAGTGAGTTGAGAGAGACCCAGTACTTC	CAISELRETQYF